This T cell receptor beta chain was sequenced during a study of CD8 T cells in ankylosing spondylitis. Findings and limits, study-wide: About 8 highly homologous variants made up a TCR beta motif, and this motif appeared characteristic of ankylosing spondylitis blood.

Each CDR3 protein gets one entry after TCRdb re-called the 5' RACE reads with MiXCR. The sample yields more than 500,000 distinct CDR3 sequences, under 5.5% seen once. There are many counts of this clonotype. What it recognizes is unknown. This TCR was recovered from a male donor with ankylosing spondylitis. Material: blood, either unsorted or a sorted T cell fraction (not recorded which).

The CDR3 here is CASSLVTLDPYEQYF. CDR3 in DNA: TGTGCCAGCAGCTTAGTTACCCTGGACCCCTACGAGCAGTACTTC. The rearrangement uses TRBV7-2 and TRBJ2-7; D is unresolved. Germline V CDR1 and CDR2: SGHTA, FQGNSA. The CDR3 length is 15 residues. Between the trimmed V and J ends, which lost 1 base and 2 bases, there was a span of 12 bases.